The clone carrying this T cell receptor (beta chain) has just a few counts. Patients had chemo-refractory metastatic non-small-cell lung cancer and received focal radiation plus CTLA-4 blockade that used ipilimumab. This sample is part of a study of radiotherapy plus CTLA-4 blockade in lung cancer. Here immunoSEQ multiplex PCR was the method, and the copy in TCRdb shows in-frame clones only, minus some. The sample consists of tens of thousands of clones, around 77% of them appearing once. Unmatched junction bases numbered 5, after V lost 6 bases and J lost 4 bases. Germline CDR1 is MNHEY and CDR2 is SVGAGI. This CDR3 region has 15 residues.

The genes are TRBV6-5 and TRBJ2-1, with 11 bases fitting TRBD1. This sequence was found in a human donor with non-small cell lung cancer who had stable disease on radiotherapy plus ipilimumab. The input for sequencing was peripheral blood, taken from a patient treated with radiotherapy plus ipilimumab. CDR3: CASRRDRGVYNEQFF. Written as DNA, the CDR3 is TGTGCCAGCAGAAGGGACAGGGGGGTATACAATGAGCAGTTCTTC.